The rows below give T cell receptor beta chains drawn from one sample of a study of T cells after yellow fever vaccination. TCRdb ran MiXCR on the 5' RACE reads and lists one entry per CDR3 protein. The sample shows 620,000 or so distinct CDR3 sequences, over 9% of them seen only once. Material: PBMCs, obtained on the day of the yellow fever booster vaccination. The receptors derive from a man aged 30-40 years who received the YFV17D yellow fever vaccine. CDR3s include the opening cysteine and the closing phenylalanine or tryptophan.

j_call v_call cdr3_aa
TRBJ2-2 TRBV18 CASSEQSTGELFF
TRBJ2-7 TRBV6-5 CASSYLAAGGEQYF
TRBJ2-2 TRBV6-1 CASSERGAMNTGELFF
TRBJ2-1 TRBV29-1 CSVEPERILAQFF
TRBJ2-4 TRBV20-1 CSASVAGLAKNIQYF
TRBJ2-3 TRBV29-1 CSVEGTSDSTDTQYF
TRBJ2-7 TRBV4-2 CASSQDGGIEQYF
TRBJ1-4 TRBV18 CASSPGLEGKLFF
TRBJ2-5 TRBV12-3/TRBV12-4 CASSSRTGVQETQYF
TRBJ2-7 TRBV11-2 CASRAQGEQYF
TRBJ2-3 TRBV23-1 CASSLRRDNETDTQYF
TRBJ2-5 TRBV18 CASSPRAPGAGTQYF
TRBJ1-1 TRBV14 CASSQDYAAAFF
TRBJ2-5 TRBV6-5 CASSYWDRRETQYF
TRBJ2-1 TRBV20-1 CSARARGRESYNEQFF
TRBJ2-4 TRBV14 CASSLGRTRGIQYF
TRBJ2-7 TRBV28 CASSSPQARPYEQYF
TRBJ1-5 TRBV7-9 CASSPPGVDLKPQHF
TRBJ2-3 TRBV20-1 CSASEGLAGDTQYF
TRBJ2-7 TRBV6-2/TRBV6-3 CASSYSKVRESYEQYF
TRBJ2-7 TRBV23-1 CASSHLPRAQGSSYEQYF
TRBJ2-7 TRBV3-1 CASSQAGGGGGYEQYF
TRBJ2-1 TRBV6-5 CASRGQPNEQFF
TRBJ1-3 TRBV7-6 CASSPGRDSGNTIYF
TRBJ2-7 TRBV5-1 CASSLSGTYEQYF
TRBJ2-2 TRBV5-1 CASQPGQGAGELFF
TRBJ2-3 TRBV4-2 CASSQARVAATDTQYF
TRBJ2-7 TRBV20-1 CSAYGGPTYEQYF